Presented here are 3 T cell receptor beta chains from one specimen sequenced in a study of T cells in Graves' hyperthyroidism and ophthalmopathy (dated by TCRdb to between 2019 and 2020). Library generation was performed with multiplex PCR. The sequencer listed for this sample is Illumina HiSeq 2000. Amplification of TCR beta CDR3 regions was carried out from RNA transcripts. The TCR CDR3 was subjected to a first round of RT-PCR using the HTBI primer set and the Qiagen OneStep RT-PCR kit. TCRdb's own reprocessing of the public reads used fastp at Q25 and MiXCR and kept productive beta chains. For every CDR3 protein sequence, its rows merge into one entry that carries the most common genes and DNA. This sample has approximately 610,000 distinct CDR3 sequences in its table, and approximately 14% of those were observed once. Together, the top ten hold around 4% of the sample. Source material: blood. Every receptor here comes from a middle-aged woman with Graves' ophthalmopathy.

This clonotype was picked up many times. This chain joins TRBV19 and TRBJ1-2; 7 bases are shared with TRBD1. J was trimmed by 4 bases and V by 6 bases; bases with no gene match: 11. From germline, CDR1 is LNHDA and CDR2 SQIVND (reference sequence). The CDR3 runs 15 residues. Here the CDR3 reads CASRPRQGRGYGYTF. The DNA of the CDR3 is TGTGCCAGTAGGCCCCGACAGGGTAGAGGCTATGGCTACACCTTC.

There are many counts of this clonotype. The chain uses TRBV6-1 and TRBJ2-2, with 12 bases lining up with TRBD2. From germline, CDR1 is MNHNS and CDR2 SASEGT. This CDR3 is built from 16 residues. The V and J ends lost 6 bases and 5 bases, in that order; junction bases with no gene match: 7. The CDR3 sequence: CASSRTGTSGTGELFF. The CDR3, as DNA: TGTGCCAGCAGCCGTACCGGGACTAGCGGGACCGGGGAGCTGTTTTTT.

At least ten counts were recorded for this clonotype. The chain uses TRBV15 and TRBJ2-6; D remains ambiguous. Trimming took off 1 base at V and 1 base at J, with 5 bases between the two ends. CDR1 and CDR2 from the germline V gene are LNHNV and YYDKDF (reference sequence). The CDR3 sequence is 15 residues long. The CDR3 DNA reads TGTGCCACCAGCAGAGTAGGATCTGGGGCCAACGTCCTGACTTTC. Protein product: CATSRVGSGANVLTF.